This T cell receptor (beta chain) is from a study of identical twins (dated by TCRdb to about 2016). At the level of the whole study: The study deep-sequenced TCR alpha and beta repertoires from monozygotic twins, unrelated adults of various ages and cord blood to test whether fetal clonotypes persist. To rule out contamination, the twin experiments were replicated at different times with different library preparation protocols.

Receptor libraries were prepared by 5' RACE. Sequencing was performed on an Illumina HiSeq 2000. A universal primer binding site was added through template switching, and the final cDNA carried a unique molecular identifier so that TCR cDNA molecules could be counted accurately. Specific primers in the conserved constant-segment region were used to synthesize first-strand cDNA for the TCR alpha and beta chains. To control for contamination, every cDNA library was double barcoded, receiving both a SMART-Mk sample barcode and Illumina barcodes. TruSeq adapter sequences and Illumina sample barcodes were added in two successive PCR steps. The TCR alpha and beta cDNA libraries were sequenced on the Illumina HiSeq platform using custom primers. The authors processed their data as follows. Unique molecular identifiers were extracted from raw reads with MiGEC, and CDR3 positions were determined with MiXCR. For each individual, recombination models were inferred using an EM algorithm with the repgenHMM and IGoR tools. Shared clonotypes were analyzed with the tcR package in R, and sharing was normalized by the product of cloneset sizes. Out-of-frame nonproductive sequences were analyzed to study raw recombination free of thymic and clonal selection effects. TCRdb handled the public reads itself, with Q25 trimming in fastp and clone calling in MiXCR, and kept productive beta chains. For every CDR3 protein sequence, its rows merge into one entry that carries the most common genes and DNA. The V and J calls here are based on TCRdb, not the publication. Here the sample has 200,000 to 250,000 distinct CDR3 sequences; 6% to 9% occur a single time. The ten biggest clones cover around 2.1% of the sample.

The CDR3, cysteine through phenylalanine, is 14 amino acids long. The read is trimmed to its CDR3 DNA, 42 bases read in frame from base 1. Compared with germline, V lacks 6 bases and J lacks 8 bases; bases without a gene match: 9. CDR1 LGHDT and CDR2 YNNKEL are derived from the germline V gene (reference sequence). Every donor in the study was a healthy Caucasian. The twin cohort consisted of three pairs of female monozygotic twins, all aged roughly 18 to 29 years. Miltenyi CD45RO+ enrichment and human naive T-cell isolation kits were used to isolate memory (CD45RO+) and naive T cells from PBMC. As regards this clonotype: The antigen it recognizes is unknown. No quality values exist for individual bases; no much larger clone is one base distant.

Broad study findings and their caveats: Invariant T cells such as MAIT and iNKT could partly confound zero-insertion analyses, though diverse VJ usage argued against this for most clonotypes. Because the same donors could not be followed over many years, the conclusions relied on cross-sectional statistical analysis. Excess twin sharing in beta out-of-frame sequences was weaker because fewer shared sequences lowered the signal-to-noise ratio. Recombination models systematically underestimated out-of-frame TCR alpha sharing in monozygotic twins but agreed with sharing between unrelated individuals. Abundant cord blood beta clonotypes carried fewer insertions; young adult naive repertoires showed a weaker similar trend, while memory repertoires showed none. Compared with coincidental sharing between unrelated individuals, out-of-frame TCR alpha sequences shared between twins had an excess of sequences with low generation probability.

These data were likewise used in another study, on yellow fever vaccine responses in identical twins. Per the second study: The authors reported that the T cell response to vaccination in identical twins appeared partly convergent and partly personalized. In identical twins, the study followed T cell clones that responded to the vaccine with precision.

The chain was built from TRBV3-1 and TRBJ2-2; the junction holds 7 bases that match TRBD1. The sequenced sample was memory (CD45RO+) T cells sorted from blood. According to the study, the label for this sample's cell subset or site signals: CD45RO+ enriched T cells. The receptor's source is a woman aged 18-29 years in good health. The DNA sequence follows: TGTGCCAGCAGGCTAGGGGGCGAAATGGGGGAGCTGTTTTTT. This codes for CASRLGGEMGELFF.